This T cell receptor beta chain was profiled in a study of beta chain features in type 1 diabetes. Since all of the isolated RNA was reverse transcribed, expressed TCRB transcripts were what got sequenced. The repertoire was sequenced with immunoSEQ multiplex PCR; TCRdb's copy has only in-frame clones and lacks some. In the table there are 160,000 or so clones, over 55% of which are singletons. The germline V gene encodes CDR1 LGHNA and CDR2 YSLEER. Losses at the gene ends were 1 base for V and 7 bases for J; bases not matched to a gene: 3. The length of the CDR3 is 13 residues. With regard to this clone: Its antigen is currently unknown.

Overall study results and limits: Among patients with Type 1 diabetes, TCRB CDR3s were moderately but significantly shorter in every one of the four CD4+ subsets. Insertions at VDJ junctions were less frequent in type 1 diabetes patients. These patients also deleted more nucleotides at the same junctions.

The TCR sequence derives from a man aged 30 to 39 with type 1 diabetes. Sequenced: naive CD4+ T cells from blood. V is TRBV4-3 and J is TRBJ1-2; the match to TRBD1 covers 7 bases. The CDR3 here is CASSQATGTGYTF. DNA for the CDR3: TGCGCCAGCAGCCAAGCGACAGGGACTGGCTACACCTTC.